The 14 T cell receptor beta chains below were found in one sample sequenced in a study of CD8 T cells in ankylosing spondylitis. One entry per CDR3 protein, called by TCRdb with MiXCR from the 5' RACE reads. The sample consists of fewer than 250,000 distinct CDR3 sequences, 20% to 30% of them appearing once. Sequenced sample: blood, either unsorted or a sorted T cell fraction (not recorded which). The receptor set was obtained from a male donor with ankylosing spondylitis or in good health (not recorded which).

Of note for this clonotype: Since the CDR3 does not end with the conserved phenylalanine or tryptophan, this likely comes from a read error. The gene calls are TRBV5-1 and TRBJ2-1; 7 nucleotides line up with TRBD2. The CDR3 length is 15 residues. In germline, CDR1 is SGHRS, CDR2 YFSETQ. The V and J ends lost 6 bases and 0 bases, in that order; junction bases with no gene match: 6. CDR3: CASIPGGSSYNEQFC. As DNA, the CDR3 is TGCGCCAGCATCCCTGGCGGGAGCTCCTACAATGAGCAGTTCTGT.

The gene calls are TRBV4-1 and TRBJ2-1, with D possibly TRBD2 on 6 matching bases. The V gene lost 5 bases and the J gene lost 2 bases, with 16 bases spanning the gap. From germline, CDR1 is MGHRA and CDR2 YSYEKL. The CDR3 consists of 16 residues. CDR3 in DNA: TGCGCCAGCAGCTACTCTAGCGCAAACACCTACAATGAGCAGTTCTTC. Encoded protein: CASSYSSANTYNEQFF.

This clonotype was recorded at least ten times. The chain couples TRBV20-1 to TRBJ2-1, with D possibly called TRBD1 or TRBD2 (6 bases each). V was cut by 5 bases and J by 0 bases, with 14 bases left in between. The CDR3 consists of 15 residues. Germline V lookup: CDR1 DFQATT, CDR2 SNEGSKA (reference sequence). The CDR3 sequence: CSAHGGPSSYNEQFF. The DNA of the CDR3 is TGCAGTGCTCATGGGGGGCCGAGCTCCTACAATGAGCAGTTCTTC.

The chain recombines TRBV20-1 with TRBJ2-1; the match to TRBD2 covers 8 bases. This CDR3 has 12 amino acids. V dropped 4 bases and J dropped 8; count of bases not matched to a gene: 4. Germline CDR1 reads DFQATT; CDR2 reads SNEGSKA (reference sequence). The CDR3 loop is CSATGLAHEQFF. In DNA, the CDR3 is TGCAGTGCTACCGGACTAGCCCATGAGCAGTTCTTC.

This chain joins TRBV20-1 and TRBJ1-5, with D perhaps TRBD1 (6 bases). Trimming removed 0 bases from V and 3 bases from J, with 9 bases in between. Germline V CDR1 and CDR2: DFQATT, SNEGSKA (reference sequence). This CDR3 is built from 14 residues. The CDR3 DNA reads TGCAGTGCTAGAGATACAGGGACCAATCAGCCCCAGCATTTT. It codes for CSARDTGTNQPQHF.

This rearrangement joins TRBV30 to TRBJ1-2, with D possibly being TRBD1 (6 bases). The CDR3 has 16 residues. The V gene lost 2 bases and the J gene lost 5 bases, with 21 bases spanning the gap. Per the germline V gene, CDR1 is GTSNPN and CDR2 is SVGIG (reference sequence). CDR3 nucleotide sequence: TGTGCCTGGAGTAGACGACAGGTACAGGCGCAATATGGCTACACCTTC. Translating gives CAWSRRQVQAQYGYTF.

A few counts support this clonotype. The chain carries TRBV20-1 and TRBJ1-5; 10 bases are shared with TRBD1. The CDR3 is 16 residues long. The ends lost 1 base at V and 6 bases at J; junction bases unmatched: 9. Germline V gene sequence: CDR1 DFQATT, CDR2 SNEGSKA (reference sequence). The CDR3 region has the DNA TGCAGTGCTAGAGTATCCGGGACAGGGGACCGTCAGCCCCAGCATTTT. This translates into CSARVSGTGDRQPQHF.

This clonotype was picked up a small number of times. The rearrangement links TRBV20-1 to TRBJ1-1; D ambiguous. Germline CDR1 DFQATT, CDR2 SNEGSKA (reference sequence). Trimming cost V 2 bases and J 2 bases, with 9 bases left between them. There are 13 residues in the CDR3. CDR3 in amino acids: CSARTPLNTEAFF. The CDR3 DNA reads TGCAGTGCTAGAACACCGCTCAACACTGAAGCTTTCTTT.

This clonotype was counted between two and nine times. V and J are TRBV5-1 and TRBJ2-5; no reliable D call. The CDR3 loop spans 13 amino acids. Germline-derived CDR1 and CDR2 are SGHRS and YFSETQ. Trimming took off 2 bases at V and 4 bases at J, with 9 bases between the two ends. This CDR3 is CASSLQGIETQYF. CDR3 nucleotide sequence: TGCGCCAGCAGCTTACAAGGGATAGAGACCCAGTACTTC. The entire variable domain, with the rest obtained from reference TRBV5-1 and TRBJ2-5, is as follows: KAGVTQTPRYLIKTRGQQVTLSCSPISGHRSVSWYQQTPGQGLQFLFEYFSETQRNKGNFPGRFSGRQFSNSRSEMNVSTLELGDSALYLCASSLQGIETQYFGPGTRLLVL.

This clonotype has at least ten counts. The chain uses TRBV15 and TRBJ2-7, with a weak D call TRBD2 (6 bases). V lost 0 bases, J lost 6 bases, and 6 bases lay in between. CDR1 is LNHNV, CDR2 YYDKDF, per germline (reference sequence). This CDR3 contains 12 residues. CDR3 in amino acids: CATSRDGGEQYF. In nucleotides, the CDR3 is TGTGCCACCAGCAGAGACGGGGGCGAGCAGTACTTC.

The rearrangement joins TRBV6-5 to TRBJ2-5; 11 nucleotides agree with TRBD2. Germline CDR1 and CDR2: MNHEY and SVGAGI. The trim removed 2 bases at V and 2 bases at J, leaving 4 bases unmatched. The CDR3 extends over 16 amino acids. For the CDR3, the DNA is TGTGCCAGCAGTTACGTAGCGGGAGGGATGCAAGAGACCCAGTACTTC. Translation: CASSYVAGGMQETQYF.

This clonotype was observed a few times. In nucleotides, the CDR3 is TGTGCCAGCAGCTTAGCTTTACAGGGAAGAGGCACTGAAGCTTTCTTT. Protein: CASSLALQGRGTEAFF. V and J are TRBV11-2 and TRBJ1-1; possibly TRBD1 for D (6 bases). Trimming cost V 1 base and J 4 bases, with 16 bases left between them. The germline gives CDR1 SGHAT, CDR2 FQNNGV. There are 16 residues in the CDR3.

The chain recombines TRBV20-1 with TRBJ2-7; 10 bases align to TRBD1. The CDR3 runs 13 residues. J gave up 6 bases and V 3 bases, and 5 bases lay outside the gene matches. Germline V gene lookup returns CDR1 DFQATT and CDR2 SNEGSKA (reference sequence). The CDR3 is CSARRGQGTEQYF. For the CDR3, the DNA is TGCAGTGCTAGGCGGGGACAGGGGACCGAGCAGTACTTC.

Ten or more counts support this clonotype. The rearrangement uses TRBV29-1 and TRBJ2-5, with D maybe TRBD1 (7 bases). The CDR3 covers 13 residues. The ends were cut back, 7 bases at V and 1 base at J, with 13 bases in the middle. Germline CDR1 is SQVTM and CDR2 is ANQGSEA. This CDR3 is CSGGDRSQETQYF. Here the CDR3 DNA reads TGCAGCGGCGGGGACAGATCCCAAGAGACCCAGTACTTC.